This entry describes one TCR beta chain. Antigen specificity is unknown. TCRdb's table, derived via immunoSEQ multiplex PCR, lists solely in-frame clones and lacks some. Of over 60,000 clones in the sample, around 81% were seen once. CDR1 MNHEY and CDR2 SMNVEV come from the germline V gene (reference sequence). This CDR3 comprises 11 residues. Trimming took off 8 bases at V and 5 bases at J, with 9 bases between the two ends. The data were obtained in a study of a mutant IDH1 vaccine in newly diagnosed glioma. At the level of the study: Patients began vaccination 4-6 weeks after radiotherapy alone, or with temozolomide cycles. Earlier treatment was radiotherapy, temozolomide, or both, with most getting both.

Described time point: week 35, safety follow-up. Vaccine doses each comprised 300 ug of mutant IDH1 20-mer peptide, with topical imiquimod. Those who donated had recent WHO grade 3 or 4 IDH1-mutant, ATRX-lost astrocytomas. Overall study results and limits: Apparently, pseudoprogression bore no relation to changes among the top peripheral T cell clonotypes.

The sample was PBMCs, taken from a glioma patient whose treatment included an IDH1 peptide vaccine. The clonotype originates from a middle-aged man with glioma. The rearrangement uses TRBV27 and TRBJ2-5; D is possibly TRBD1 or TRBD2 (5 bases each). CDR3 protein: CASGWGETQYF. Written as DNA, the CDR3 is TGTGCCAGCGGCTGGGGGGAGACCCAGTACTTC.